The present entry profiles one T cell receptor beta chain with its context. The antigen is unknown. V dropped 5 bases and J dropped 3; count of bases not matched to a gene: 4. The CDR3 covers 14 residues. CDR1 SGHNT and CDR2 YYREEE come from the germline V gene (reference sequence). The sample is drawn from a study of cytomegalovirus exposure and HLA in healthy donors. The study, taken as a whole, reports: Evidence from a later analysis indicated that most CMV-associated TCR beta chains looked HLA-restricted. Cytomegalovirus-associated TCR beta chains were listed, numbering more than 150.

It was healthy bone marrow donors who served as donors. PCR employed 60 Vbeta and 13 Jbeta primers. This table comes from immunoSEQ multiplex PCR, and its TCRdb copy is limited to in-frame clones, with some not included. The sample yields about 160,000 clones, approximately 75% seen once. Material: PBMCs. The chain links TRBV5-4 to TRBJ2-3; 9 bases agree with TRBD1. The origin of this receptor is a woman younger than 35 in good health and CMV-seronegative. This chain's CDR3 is CASRWDRVTDTQYF. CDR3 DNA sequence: TGTGCCAGCAGATGGGACAGGGTAACAGATACGCAGTATTTT.